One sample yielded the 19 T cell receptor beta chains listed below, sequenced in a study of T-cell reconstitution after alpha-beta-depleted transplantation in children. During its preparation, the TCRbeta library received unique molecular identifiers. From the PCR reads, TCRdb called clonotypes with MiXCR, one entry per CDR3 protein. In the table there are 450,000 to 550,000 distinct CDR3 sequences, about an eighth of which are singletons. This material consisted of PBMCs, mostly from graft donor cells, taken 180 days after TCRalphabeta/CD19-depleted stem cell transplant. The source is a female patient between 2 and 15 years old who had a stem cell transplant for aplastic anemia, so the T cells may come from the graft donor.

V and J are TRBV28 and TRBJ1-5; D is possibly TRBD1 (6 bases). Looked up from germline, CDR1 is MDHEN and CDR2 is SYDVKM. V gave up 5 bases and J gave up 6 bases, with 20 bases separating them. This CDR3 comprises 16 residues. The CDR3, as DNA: TGTGCCAGCAGTCCTTCTATCGGCGGGGGCGGTCAGCCCCAGCATTTT. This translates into CASSPSIGGGGQPQHF.

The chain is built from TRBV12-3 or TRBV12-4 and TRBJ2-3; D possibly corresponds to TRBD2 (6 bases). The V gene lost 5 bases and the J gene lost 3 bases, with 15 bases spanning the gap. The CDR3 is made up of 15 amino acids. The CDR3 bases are TGTGCCAGCAGTCAGGGTCCTGGGAGGACAGATACGCAGTATTTT. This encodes CASSQGPGRTDTQYF.

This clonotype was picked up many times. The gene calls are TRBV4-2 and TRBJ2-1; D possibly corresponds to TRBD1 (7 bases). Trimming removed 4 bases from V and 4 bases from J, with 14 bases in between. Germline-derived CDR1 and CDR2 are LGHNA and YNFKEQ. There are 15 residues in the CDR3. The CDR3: CASSPVQGGYNEQFF. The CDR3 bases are TGTGCCAGCAGCCCGGTCCAGGGGGGTTACAATGAGCAGTTCTTC.

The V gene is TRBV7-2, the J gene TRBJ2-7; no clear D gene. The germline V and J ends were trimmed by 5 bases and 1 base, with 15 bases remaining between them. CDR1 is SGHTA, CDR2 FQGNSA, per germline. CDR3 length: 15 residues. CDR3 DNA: TGTGCCAGCAGCCGGACCGAGACTTTTTCCTACGAGCAGTACTTC. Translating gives CASSRTETFSYEQYF.

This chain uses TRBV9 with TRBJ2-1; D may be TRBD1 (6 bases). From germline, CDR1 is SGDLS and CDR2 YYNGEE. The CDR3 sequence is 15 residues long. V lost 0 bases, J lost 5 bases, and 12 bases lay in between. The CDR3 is CASSVGRTDNNEQFF. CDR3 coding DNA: TGTGCCAGCAGCGTAGGGAGGACAGATAACAATGAGCAGTTCTTC.

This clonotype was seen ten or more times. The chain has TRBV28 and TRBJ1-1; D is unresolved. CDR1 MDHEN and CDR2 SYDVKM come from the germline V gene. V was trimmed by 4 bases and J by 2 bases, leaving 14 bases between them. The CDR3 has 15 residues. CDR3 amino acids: CASSSQLPGNTEAFF. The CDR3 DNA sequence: TGTGCCAGCAGTTCCCAGCTCCCAGGAAACACTGAAGCTTTCTTT.

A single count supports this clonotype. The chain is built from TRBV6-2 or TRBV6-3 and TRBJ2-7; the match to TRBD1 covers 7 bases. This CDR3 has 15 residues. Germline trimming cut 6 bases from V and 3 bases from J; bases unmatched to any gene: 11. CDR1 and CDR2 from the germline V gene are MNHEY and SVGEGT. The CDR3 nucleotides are TGTGCCAGCAGCCTCCCCGGACAGGCTTACTACGAGCAGTACTTC. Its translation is CASSLPGQAYYEQYF.

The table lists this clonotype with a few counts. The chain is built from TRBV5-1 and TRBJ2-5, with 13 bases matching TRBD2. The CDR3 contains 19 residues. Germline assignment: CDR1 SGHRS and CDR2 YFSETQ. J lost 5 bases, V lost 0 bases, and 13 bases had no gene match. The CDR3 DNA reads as TGCGCCAGCAGCTTGGGGACTAGCGGGAGCATGAATATCGGCGAGACCCAGTACTTC. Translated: CASSLGTSGSMNIGETQYF. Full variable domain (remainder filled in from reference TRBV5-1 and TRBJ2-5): KAGVTQTPRYLIKTRGQQVTLSCSPISGHRSVSWYQQTPGQGLQFLFEYFSETQRNKGNFPGRFSGRQFSNSRSEMNVSTLELGDSALYLCASSLGTSGSMNIGETQYFGPGTRLLVL.

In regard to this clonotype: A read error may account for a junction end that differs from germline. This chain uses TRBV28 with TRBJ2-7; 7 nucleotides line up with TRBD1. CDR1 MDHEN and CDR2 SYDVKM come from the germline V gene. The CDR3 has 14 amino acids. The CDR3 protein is CAGSFGQVAYEQYF. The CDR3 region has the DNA TGTGCCGGCAGTTTCGGACAGGTGGCCTACGAGCAGTACTTC.

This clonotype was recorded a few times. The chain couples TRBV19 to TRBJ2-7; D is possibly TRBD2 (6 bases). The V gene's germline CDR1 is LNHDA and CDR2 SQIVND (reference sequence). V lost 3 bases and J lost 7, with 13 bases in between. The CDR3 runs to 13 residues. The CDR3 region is CASSIGGEGEQYF. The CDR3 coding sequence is TGTGCCAGTAGTATCGGGGGAGAAGGGGAGCAGTACTTC.

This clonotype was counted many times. CDR3 sequence (DNA): TGCGCCAGCACCAGGGACAGGAACACTGAAGCTTTCTTT. It specifies CASTRDRNTEAFF. The J gene is TRBJ1-1, the V gene TRBV10-2; 7 bases fit TRBD1. With 7 bases clipped from V and 1 base from J, the junction kept 3 bases outside the gene matches. CDR1 is WSHSY, CDR2 SAAADI, per germline. This CDR3 is 13 amino acids long.

CDR3 sequence (DNA): TGCAGCGTTGACCCAGGGGATCGGAACACTGAAGCTTTCTTT. Translating it yields CSVDPGDRNTEAFF. This sequence joins TRBV29-1 and TRBJ1-1; tentatively, D is TRBD1 (6 bases). Germline V gene data show CDR1 as SQVTM and CDR2 as ANQGSEA. V lost 3 bases and J lost 1, with 12 bases in between. The CDR3 is 14 amino acids.

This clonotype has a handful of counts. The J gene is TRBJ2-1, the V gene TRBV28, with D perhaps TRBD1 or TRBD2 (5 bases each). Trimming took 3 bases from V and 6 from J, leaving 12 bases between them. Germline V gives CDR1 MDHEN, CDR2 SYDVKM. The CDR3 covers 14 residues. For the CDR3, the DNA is TGTGCCAGCAGTTTCTGGGGGATTGGCAATGAGCAGTTCTTC. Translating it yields CASSFWGIGNEQFF.

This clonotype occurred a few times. CDR3 nucleotides: TGTGCCATCAGCGAAGGACTAGCCAACATTCAGTACTTC. Protein sequence: CAISEGLANIQYF. The rearrangement uses TRBV10-3 and TRBJ2-4; 8 positions match TRBD2. The ends lost 6 bases at V and 7 bases at J; junction bases unmatched: 5. This CDR3 has 13 amino acids. Germline V CDR1 and CDR2: ENHRY, SYGVKD.

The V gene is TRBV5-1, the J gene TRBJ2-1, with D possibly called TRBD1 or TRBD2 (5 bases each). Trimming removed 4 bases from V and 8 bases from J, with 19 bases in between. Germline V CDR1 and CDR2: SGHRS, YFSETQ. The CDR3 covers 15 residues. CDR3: CASSDAGTSGDEQFF. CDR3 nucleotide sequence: TGCGCCAGCAGCGACGCCGGGACCAGCGGCGATGAGCAGTTCTTC.

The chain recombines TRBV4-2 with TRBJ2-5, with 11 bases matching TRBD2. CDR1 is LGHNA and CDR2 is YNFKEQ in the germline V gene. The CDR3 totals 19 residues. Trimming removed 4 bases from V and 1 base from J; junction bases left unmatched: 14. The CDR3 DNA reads TGTGCCAGCAGCCCCAACGGACTAGCGGGCGGAAAGACCCAAGAGACCCAGTACTTC. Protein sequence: CASSPNGLAGGKTQETQYF.

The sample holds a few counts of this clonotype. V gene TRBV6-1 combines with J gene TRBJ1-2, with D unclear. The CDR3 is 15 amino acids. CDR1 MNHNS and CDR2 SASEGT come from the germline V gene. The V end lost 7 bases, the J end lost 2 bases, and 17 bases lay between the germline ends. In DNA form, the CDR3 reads TGTGCCAGCACGACATGGGTTCCAGAAAACTATGGCTACACCTTC. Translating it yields CASTTWVPENYGYTF.

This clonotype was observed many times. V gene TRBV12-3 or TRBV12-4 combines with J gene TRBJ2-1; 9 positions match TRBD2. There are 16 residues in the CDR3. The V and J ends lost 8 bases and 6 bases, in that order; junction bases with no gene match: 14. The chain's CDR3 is CASSHYGTSKTNEQFF. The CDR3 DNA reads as TGTGCCAGCTCCCACTACGGGACTAGCAAGACCAATGAGCAGTTCTTC.

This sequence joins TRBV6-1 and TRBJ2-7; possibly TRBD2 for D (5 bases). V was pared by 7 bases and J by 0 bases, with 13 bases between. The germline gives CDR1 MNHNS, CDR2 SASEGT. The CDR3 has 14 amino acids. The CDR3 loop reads CASTRTGASYEQYF. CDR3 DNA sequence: TGTGCCAGCACTAGGACTGGAGCCTCCTACGAGCAGTACTTC.